This is a list of T cell receptor beta chains from one sample in a study of CD8+CD57+ T cells in acquired aplastic anemia. TCRdb ran MiXCR on the reads and lists one entry per CDR3 protein. The sample consists of 100,000 to 150,000 distinct CDR3 sequences, about 46% of them appearing once. The sample consisted of sorted CD4+, CD8+, or CD8+CD57+ T cells (not recorded which) from PBMCs. These receptors were taken from a human donor in good health, serving as a control. Each CDR3 is given with its conserved first and last residue. The D gene is left open where the match is weak. The listing skips clone size in some rows; elsewhere it reads once, few, many or a size class.

V gene	D gene	clone size	J gene	CDR3 protein	CDR3 DNA
TRBV19	TRBD1	NA	TRBJ1-5	CASRDRVGNQPQHF	TGTGCCAGTAGGGACAGGGTCGGCAATCAGCCCCAGCATTTT
TRBV11-3	TRBD2	many	TRBJ2-5	CASSSTSWGETQYF	TGTGCCAGCAGCTCGACTAGCTGGGGAGAGACCCAGTACTTC
TRBV7-3	NA	medium-sized	TRBJ1-1	CASTLGPNTEAFF	TGTGCCAGCACCCTGGGGCCGAACACTGAAGCTTTCTTT
TRBV2	TRBD1	NA	TRBJ1-5	CASRTGGKSHEHF	TGTGCCAGCAGAACAGGGGGCAAATCCCACGAGCATTTT
TRBV10-3	NA	many	TRBJ2-1	CAISDRGQSSSYNEQFF	TGTGCCATCAGTGATCGGGGGCAGAGCTCCTCCTACAATGAGCAGTTCTTC
TRBV6-1	NA	once	TRBJ2-3	CASKPSGTDTQYF	TGTGCCAGCAAGCCTTCTGGTACAGATACGCAGTATTTT
TRBV10-3	TRBD1	NA	TRBJ2-1	CAISKQGVPYNEQFF	TGTGCCATCAGCAAACAGGGGGTACCCTACAATGAGCAGTTCTTC
TRBV10-2	NA	many	TRBJ1-1	CASSESLIMLNTEAFF	TGCGCCAGCAGTGAGAGCCTCATTATGCTCAACACTGAAGCTTTCTTT
TRBV7-2	NA	many	TRBJ1-4	CASSPGQGLRKLFF	TGTGCCAGCAGCCCCGGGCAGGGATTGAGAAAACTGTTTTTT
TRBV6-5	TRBD1	many	TRBJ2-5	CASSSGTERGTQYF	TGTGCCAGCAGTTCCGGGACAGAACGCGGGACCCAGTACTTC
TRBV27	NA	many	TRBJ1-5	CASSLQGDQPQHF	TGTGCCAGCAGTCTACAGGGAGATCAGCCCCAGCATTTT
TRBV29-1	NA	many	TRBJ2-5	CSVYVGAETQYF	TGCAGCGTCTACGTGGGCGCGGAGACCCAGTACTTC